This paragraph reports one TCR beta chain. The entry originates in a study of long-term antiretroviral therapy in people with HIV. Runs used v3.0 of the immunoSEQ assay and were done at survey level. Method: immunoSEQ multiplex PCR; TCRdb's copy keeps in-frame clones and lacks some. The repertoire has 30,000 to 40,000 clones, nearly 95% of them found once; the top ten carry 3.5% to 4.5%. The CDR3 has 13 amino acids. V lost 4 bases, J lost 6 bases, and 3 bases stayed unmatched. CDR1 is GTSNPN, CDR2 SVGIG, per germline (reference sequence). The TCR sequence derives from a woman aged 50 to 65 with HIV. This chain connects TRBV30 to TRBJ1-4; 9 bases fit TRBD1. The starting material was unsorted PBMCs, obtained approximately 5 years after starting antiretroviral therapy. CDR3 amino acids: CAWNRGLYEKLFF. In DNA, the CDR3 is TGTGCCTGGAACAGGGGGCTGTATGAAAAACTGTTTTTT.